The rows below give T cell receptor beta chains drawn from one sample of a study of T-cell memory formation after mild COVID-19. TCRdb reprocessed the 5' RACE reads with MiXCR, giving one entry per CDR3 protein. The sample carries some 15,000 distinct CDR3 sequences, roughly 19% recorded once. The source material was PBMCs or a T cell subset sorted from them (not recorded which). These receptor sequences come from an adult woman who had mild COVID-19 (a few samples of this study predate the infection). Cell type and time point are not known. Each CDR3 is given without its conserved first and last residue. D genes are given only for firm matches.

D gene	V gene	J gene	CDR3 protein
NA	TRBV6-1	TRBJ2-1	ATAALGTTHEQF
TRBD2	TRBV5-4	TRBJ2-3	ASSLSGNTDTQY
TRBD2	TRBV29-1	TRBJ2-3	SVSPSGGVGDTQY
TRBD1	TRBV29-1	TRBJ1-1	SVGQGTTEAF
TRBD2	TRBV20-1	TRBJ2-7	SARTGLAGEAYEQY
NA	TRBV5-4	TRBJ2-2	ASSFGTNTGELF
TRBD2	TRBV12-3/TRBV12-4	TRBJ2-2	ASSFPASGGVYTGELF
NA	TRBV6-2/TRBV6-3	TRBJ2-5	ASSYSTFQETQY
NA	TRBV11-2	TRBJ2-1	ASSLDRSAYNEQF
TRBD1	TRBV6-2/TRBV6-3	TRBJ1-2	ASSPPARTGRGYT
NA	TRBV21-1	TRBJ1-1	ASSPDYATGETEAF
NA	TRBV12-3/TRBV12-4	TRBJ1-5	ASSPGGNQPQH
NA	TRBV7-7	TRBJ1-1	ASSALGNSEAF
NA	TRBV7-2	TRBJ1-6	ASSGAGLSPLH
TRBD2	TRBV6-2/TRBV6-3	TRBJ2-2	ASRSTSGPTGELF
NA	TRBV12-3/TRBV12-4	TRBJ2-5	ASSTGPTQETQY
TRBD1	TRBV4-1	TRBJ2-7	ASSPLGQGAYEQY
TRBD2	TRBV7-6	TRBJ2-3	ASSYGLASDTQY
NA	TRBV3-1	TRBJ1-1	ASSQVTGSAEAF
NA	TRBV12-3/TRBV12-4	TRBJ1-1	ASSFWVGDTEAF
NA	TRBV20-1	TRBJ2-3	SVQSGHTSTDTQY
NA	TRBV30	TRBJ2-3	AWRQKSTDTQY
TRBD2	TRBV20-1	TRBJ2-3	SARGRETSGRNTQY
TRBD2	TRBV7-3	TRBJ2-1	ASSLSGGGAYNEQF
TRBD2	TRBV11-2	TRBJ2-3	ASSLASGSTTDTQY
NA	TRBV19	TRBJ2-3	ASSSQILADTQY
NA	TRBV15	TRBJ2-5	ATSPTYQETQY
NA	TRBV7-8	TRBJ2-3	ASSGGGRRADTQY
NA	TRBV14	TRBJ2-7	ASSQEGRGATYEQY
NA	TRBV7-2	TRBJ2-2	ASPWGGPTGELF
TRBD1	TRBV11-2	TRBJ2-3	ASSLGRRQGWADTQY
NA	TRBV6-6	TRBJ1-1	ASSYPPAIPMNTEAF
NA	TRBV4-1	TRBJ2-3	ASSRGLLLEADTQY
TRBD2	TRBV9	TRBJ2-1	ASSSSGRVSDEQF
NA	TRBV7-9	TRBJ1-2	ASSYPAPGKYGYT
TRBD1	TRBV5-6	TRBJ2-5	ASRIRDREETQY
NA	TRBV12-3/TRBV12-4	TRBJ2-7	ASSGTVGTYEQY
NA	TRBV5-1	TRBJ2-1	ASSSEANEQF
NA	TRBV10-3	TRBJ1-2	AIRSTSGGYGYT
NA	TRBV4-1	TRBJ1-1	ASSQEGSLNTEAF
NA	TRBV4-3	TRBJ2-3	ASSPPRADTQY
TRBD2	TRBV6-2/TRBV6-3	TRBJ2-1	ASSWSGSSYNEQF
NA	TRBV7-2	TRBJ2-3	ASSLLPGTDTQY